The clone carrying this TCR beta chain was detected a few times. Antigen specificity is unknown. Produced via immunoSEQ multiplex PCR; TCRdb's table is partial and in-frame only. The sample has tens of thousands of clones, 83% seen once; the top ten hold 45% to 60%. This specimen comes from a study of T cell responses to AZD1222 COVID-19 vaccine. Study outcomes and limitations: Spike-specific TCR depth and breadth grew after two AZD1222 doses.

The CDR3 consists of 15 residues. Germline-derived CDR1 and CDR2 are KGHSH and LQKENI. V dropped 0 bases and J dropped 6; count of bases not matched to a gene: 3. The sample was peripheral blood, taken on day 0 of AZD1222 vaccination. The rearrangement links TRBV18 to TRBJ2-3; TRBD2 aligns across 10 bases. This TCR derives from an adult in good health. The CDR3 here is CASSPPSGGSDTQYF. The CDR3 nucleotides are TGTGCCAGCTCACCACCTAGCGGGGGGTCCGATACGCAGTATTTT.